This TCR beta chain was captured by sequencing in a study of cytomegalovirus exposure and HLA in healthy donors. Trimming at V came to 1 base and at J to 2 bases, leaving 9 bases not matched to a gene. Germline V gene sequence: CDR1 SGHRS, CDR2 YFSETQ. This CDR3 contains 17 residues. PCR amplification relied on 60 Vbeta primers (plus 13 Jbeta primers). The protocol was immunoSEQ multiplex PCR, while the TCRdb copy is restricted to in-frame clones and leaves out a portion. The sample contains fewer than 120,000 clones, 76% of which appear only once. Sequencing was performed on PBMCs. J is TRBJ2-3 and V is TRBV5-1, with 8 positions matching TRBD1. The receptor's source is a young man in good health and CMV-seropositive. The CDR3 sequence is CASSLTRQGATTDTQYF. DNA for the CDR3: TGCGCCAGCAGCTTGACGCGGCAGGGGGCGACCACAGATACGCAGTATTTT.